This is a list of T cell receptor beta chains from one sample in a study of T cells in Graves' hyperthyroidism and ophthalmopathy. TCRdb used MiXCR to reprocess the multiplex PCR reads, holding one entry per CDR3 protein. The data hold around 290,000 distinct CDR3 sequences, with approximately 15% observed a single time. The source material was blood. These receptors were obtained from a woman in her thirties or forties with Graves' hyperthyroidism. CDR3s include the opening cysteine and the closing phenylalanine or tryptophan. The D gene is left open where the match is weak. Size is stated for part of the rows, as once, few or many counts, or as a class when the clone is expanded.

>14|.|TRBV9|TRBJ2-5|few
TGTGCCAGCAGCGCCTGGACGGATGAAGAGACCCAGTACTTC
CASSAWTDEETQYF
>16|TRBD2|TRBV7-9|TRBJ2-1|few
TGTGCCAGCAGCCTCCTCGGACTAGCGGGGTACAATGAGCAGTTCTTC
CASSLLGLAGYNEQFF
>15|TRBD2|TRBV9|TRBJ2-5|.
TGTGCCAGCAGCGTTGGACTAGCGGGATTCGAGACCCAGTACTTC
CASSVGLAGFETQYF
>15|TRBD2|TRBV7-2|TRBJ2-3|many
TGTGCCAGCAGCCAAAGCGGGAGGGCCGGAGATACGCAGTATTTT
CASSQSGRAGDTQYF
>11|.|TRBV28|TRBJ1-4|many
TGTGCCAGCAGGGGGGAGAAAAAACTGTTTTTT
CASRGEKKLFF
>13|.|TRBV5-6|TRBJ2-1|.
TGTGCCAGCAGCTTGGCACAGTACAATGAGCAGTTCTTC
CASSLAQYNEQFF
>14|.|TRBV27|TRBJ2-1|many
TGTGCCAGCGGTGAAGGCGGGATAGCCTATGAGCAGTTCTTC
CASGEGGIAYEQFF
>15|TRBD2|TRBV29-1|TRBJ2-1|.
TGCAGCGTTGGCGGTAGCGGGACCTCCTACAATGAGCAGTTCTTC
CSVGGSGTSYNEQFF
>17|.|TRBV19|TRBJ1-4|many
TGTGCCAGTACAGGGGCCTCGACGTGGTCAACTAATGAAAAACTGTTTTTT
CASTGASTWSTNEKLFF
>13|.|TRBV24-1|TRBJ1-5|.
TGTGCCACCCAAGAACAGGGACGAGGGCCCCAGCATTTT
CATQEQGRGPQHF
>13|.|TRBV4-1|TRBJ2-7|many
TGCGCCAGCAGCCAACCTAGTTATGGCGAGCAGTACTTC
CASSQPSYGEQYF
>14|TRBD1|TRBV29-1|TRBJ1-1|.
TGCAGCGTTGAAGTCGGGTCAGGGGGCACTGAAGCTTTCTTT
CSVEVGSGGTEAFF
>16|.|TRBV6-5|TRBJ1-2|many
TGTGCCAGCAGTTACTCGACGGGACAAGTGAACTATGGCTACACCTTC
CASSYSTGQVNYGYTF
>9|.|TRBV11-3|TRBJ2-7|many
TGTGCCAGCAGCTTCCAGCAGTACTTC
CASSFQQYF
>14|TRBD1|TRBV11-2|TRBJ2-5|many
TGTGCCAGCAGCTTAGTAAGGGGGCGGGAGACCCAGTACTTC
CASSLVRGRETQYF
>14|TRBD1|TRBV7-2|TRBJ2-7|many
TGTGCCAGCAGACTGAGACAGGGATTCTACGAGCAGTACTTC
CASRLRQGFYEQYF
>15|.|TRBV20-1|TRBJ1-6|many
TGCAGTGCTAGAGAAGGGGGTGGTGGGCGGTCACCCCTCCACTTT
CSAREGGGGRSPLHF
>17|TRBD2|TRBV5-4|TRBJ2-5|.
TGTGCCAGCAGCTTGGGGGGGTATAGCGGGAGTGGGGAGACCCAGTACTTC
CASSLGGYSGSGETQYF
>12|.|TRBV9|TRBJ2-2|.
TGTGCCAGCAGCAAAGACACCGGGGAGCTGTTTTTT
CASSKDTGELFF
>14|TRBD1|TRBV20-1|TRBJ1-1|many
TGCAGTGCTCTCCCGACAGGGATGAACACTGAAGCTTTCTTT
CSALPTGMNTEAFF
>13|.|TRBV29-1|TRBJ2-5|.
TGCAGCGTAGCCCGGGGCGGGGAAGAGACCCAGTACTTC
CSVARGGEETQYF
>16|TRBD1|TRBV6-1|TRBJ1-5|many
TGTGCCAGCAGTGAATTGGGGACAGGGGCTGCTGGGGCCCAGCATTTT
CASSELGTGAAGAQHF
>15|.|TRBV11-2|TRBJ1-4|many
TGTGCCAGCAGCTTAGGTTGGGCCGAAAATGAAAAACTGTTTTTT
CASSLGWAENEKLFF
>13|TRBD1|TRBV2|TRBJ2-5|.
TGTGCCAGCGCCGGGACAGGGCTGAAGACCCAGTACTTC
CASAGTGLKTQYF
>16|.|TRBV18|TRBJ1-4|.
TGTGCCAGCTCACCACCCTCGGGAACAACTAATGAAAAACTGTTTTTT
CASSPPSGTTNEKLFF
>15|TRBD2|TRBV18|TRBJ2-7|many
TGTGCCAGCTCACCACGGGGGCTAGCGGGAGATGAGCAGTACTTC
CASSPRGLAGDEQYF
>14|.|TRBV6-1|TRBJ2-1|.
TGTGCCAGCAGTGAACAAGATAGCGGATGGGAGCAGTTCTTC
CASSEQDSGWEQFF
>15|TRBD1|TRBV28|TRBJ2-3|many
TGTGCCAGCAGCCTGGGACAGCGATTGGCAGATACGCAGTATTTT
CASSLGQRLADTQYF
>16|.|TRBV9|TRBJ2-7|.
TGTGCCAGCAGCGTAGATGACAGTCCGCTTGAGCGCGAGCAGTACTTC
CASSVDDSPLEREQYF
>14|.|TRBV10-1|TRBJ2-1|many
TGCGCCAGCAGTGGACCGAGCTCCTACAATGAGCAGTTCTTC
CASSGPSSYNEQFF
>15|.|TRBV7-8|TRBJ2-3|many
TGTGCCAGCAGCTTTACAGTGGGGGGCACAGATACGCAGTATTTT
CASSFTVGGTDTQYF
>19|TRBD2|TRBV5-1|TRBJ2-7|many
TGCGCCAGCAGCTTGGTGGTTGGAATTCGGCTAGCGGAGGAATACGAGCAGTACTTC
CASSLVVGIRLAEEYEQYF
>12|.|TRBV7-9|TRBJ2-7|.
TGTGCCAGTCCAGGGGCCTCGGGTGAGCAGTACTTC
CASPGASGEQYF
>12|.|TRBV20-1|TRBJ2-5|.
TGCAGTGCTAGAGCACCTCTAGAGACCCAGTACTTC
CSARAPLETQYF
>16|TRBD2|TRBV12-3/TRBV12-4|TRBJ2-1|many
TGTGCCAGCAGCAGCGGACTAGTCGAATTCTACAATGAGCAGTTCTTC
CASSSGLVEFYNEQFF
>13|.|TRBV2|TRBJ2-1|many
TGTGCCAGCAAAACAAGCACCAGCGATGAGCAGTTCTTC
CASKTSTSDEQFF
>11|.|TRBV6-1|TRBJ2-5|.
TGTGCCAGCAGTCCAAAAGAGACCCAGTACTTC
CASSPKETQYF
>15|.|TRBV5-1|TRBJ1-6|many
TGCGCCAGCAGCCAGCAAGCCGACAGCAATTCACCCCTCCACTTT
CASSQQADSNSPLHF
>16|.|TRBV28|TRBJ2-3|many
TGTGCCAGCAGTTTATCCCTAGCGTCTCTCACAGATACGCAGTATTTT
CASSLSLASLTDTQYF
>16|TRBD1|TRBV6-1|TRBJ1-1|many
TGTGCCAGCAGTGAATCAGGTTACTCACAGGGGTATGAAGCTTTCTTT
CASSESGYSQGYEAFF
>16|.|TRBV7-6|TRBJ2-1|few
TGTGCCAGCAGCTCCCCCCTTGTTGACCCTCGCAATGAGCAGTTCTTC
CASSSPLVDPRNEQFF
>16|TRBD2|TRBV20-1|TRBJ2-7|many
TGCAGTGCTAGGCGAGCGGGAGGGGCCCTTACCTACGAGCAGTACTTC
CSARRAGGALTYEQYF
>15|.|TRBV12-3/TRBV12-4|TRBJ2-1|many
TGTGCCAGCAGTTTGCAGACAGGACTAGTCAATGAGCAGTTCTTC
CASSLQTGLVNEQFF
>14|.|TRBV12-3/TRBV12-4|TRBJ1-3|.
TGTGCCAGCAGTTTAGAGGGGACTGGAAACACCATATATTTT
CASSLEGTGNTIYF
>16|.|TRBV18|TRBJ1-6|.
TGTGCCAGCTCACCTCCCCCGACCTCCTATAATTCACCCCTCCACTTT
CASSPPPTSYNSPLHF
>14|.|TRBV2|TRBJ2-5|many
TGTGCCAGCAGCGGTAGGGGGGCATTGGAGACCCAGTACTTC
CASSGRGALETQYF
>19|TRBD1|TRBV10-3|TRBJ2-5|many
TGTGCCACTCGGGTTACTACAGGGGGCGGAAGCATTTCTAGCGGGACCCAGTACTTC
CATRVTTGGGSISSGTQYF
>14|.|TRBV7-2|TRBJ2-7|many
TGTGCCAGCAGCTTAAATCGGGAATCATACGAGCAGTACTTC
CASSLNRESYEQYF
>15|TRBD2|TRBV2|TRBJ2-3|.
TGTGCCAGCAGTGAACTAGCGGGAGGTTCAGATACGCAGTATTTT
CASSELAGGSDTQYF
>16|.|TRBV7-8|TRBJ2-3|many
TGTGCCAGCAGCTTAGGTGTACTATCTAGCACAGATACGCAGTATTTT
CASSLGVLSSTDTQYF
>14|.|TRBV3-1|TRBJ1-1|many
TGTGCCAGCAGCCAAGATGGTAGGAACACTGAAGCTTTCTTT
CASSQDGRNTEAFF
>11|TRBD1|TRBV2|TRBJ1-1|many
TGTGCCAGCAACCAGGACAGGACAGCTTTCTTT
CASNQDRTAFF
>11|.|TRBV30|TRBJ2-1|few
TGTGCCTGGAGTGTTGCGAGTGAGCAGTTCTTC
CAWSVASEQFF
>14|.|TRBV6-1|TRBJ2-3|.
TGTGCCAGCAGACCCCTGGGGGGCCCAGATACGCAGTATTTT
CASRPLGGPDTQYF
>16|.|TRBV7-8|TRBJ1-6|many
TGTGCCAGCAAACCCGGGGGAGGGGGTTATAATTCACCCCTCCACTTT
CASKPGGGGYNSPLHF
>14|.|TRBV3-1|TRBJ1-5|many
TGTGCCAGCAGCCCGGAGGGTAGCAATCAGCCCCAGCATTTT
CASSPEGSNQPQHF
>17|TRBD2|TRBV7-9|TRBJ2-2|.
TGTGCCAGCAGCGGACCGGAGCGGGAGGAGGGGGCAGGGGAGCTGTTTTTT
CASSGPEREEGAGELFF
>13|.|TRBV20-1|TRBJ2-7|few
TGCAGTGCTAGAGTTCTAGGAGCCTACGAGCAGTACTTC
CSARVLGAYEQYF
>13|.|TRBV5-1|TRBJ2-5|few
TGCGCCAGCAGCTTGCTTGAGCCCAGGCCGGCGTACTTC
CASSLLEPRPAYF